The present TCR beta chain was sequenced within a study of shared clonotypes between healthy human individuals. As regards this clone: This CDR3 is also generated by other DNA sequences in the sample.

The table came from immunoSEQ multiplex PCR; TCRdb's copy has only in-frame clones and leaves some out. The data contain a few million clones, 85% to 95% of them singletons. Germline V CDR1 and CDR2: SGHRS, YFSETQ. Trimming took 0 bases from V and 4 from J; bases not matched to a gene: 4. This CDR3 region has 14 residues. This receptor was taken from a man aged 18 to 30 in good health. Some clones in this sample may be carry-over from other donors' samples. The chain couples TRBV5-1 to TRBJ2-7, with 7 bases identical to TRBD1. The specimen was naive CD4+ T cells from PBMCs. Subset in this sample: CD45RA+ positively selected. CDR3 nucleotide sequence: TGCGCCAGCAGCTTGGTGGGACAGACTTACGAGCAGTACTTC. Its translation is CASSLVGQTYEQYF.